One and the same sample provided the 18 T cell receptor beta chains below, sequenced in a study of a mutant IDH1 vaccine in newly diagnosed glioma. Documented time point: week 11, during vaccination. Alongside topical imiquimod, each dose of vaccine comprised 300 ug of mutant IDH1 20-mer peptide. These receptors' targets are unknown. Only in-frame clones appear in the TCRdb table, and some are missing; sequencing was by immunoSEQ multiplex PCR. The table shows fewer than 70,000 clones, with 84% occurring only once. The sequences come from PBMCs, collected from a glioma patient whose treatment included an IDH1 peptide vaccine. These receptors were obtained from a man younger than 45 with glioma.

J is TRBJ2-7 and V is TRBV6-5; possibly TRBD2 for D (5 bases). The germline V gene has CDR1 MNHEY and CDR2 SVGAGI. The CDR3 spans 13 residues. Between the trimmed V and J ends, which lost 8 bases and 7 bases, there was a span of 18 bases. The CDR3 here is CASSPANSGEQYF. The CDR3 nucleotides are TGTGCCAGCTCCCCCGCCAATTCGGGGGAGCAGTACTTC.

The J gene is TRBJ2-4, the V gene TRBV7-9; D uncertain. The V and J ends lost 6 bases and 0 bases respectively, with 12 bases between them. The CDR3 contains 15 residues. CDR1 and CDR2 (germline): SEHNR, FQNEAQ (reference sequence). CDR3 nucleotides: TGTGCCAGCAGTTCTGCAAGTCTAGCCAAAAACATTCAGTACTTC. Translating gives CASSSASLAKNIQYF.

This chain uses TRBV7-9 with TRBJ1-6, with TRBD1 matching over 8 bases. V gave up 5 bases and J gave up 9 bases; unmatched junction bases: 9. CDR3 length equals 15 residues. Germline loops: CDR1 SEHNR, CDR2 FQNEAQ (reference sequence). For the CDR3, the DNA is TGTGCCAGCAGCCCGAGGACAGGGTCAGCTTCACCCCTCCACTTT. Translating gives CASSPRTGSASPLHF.

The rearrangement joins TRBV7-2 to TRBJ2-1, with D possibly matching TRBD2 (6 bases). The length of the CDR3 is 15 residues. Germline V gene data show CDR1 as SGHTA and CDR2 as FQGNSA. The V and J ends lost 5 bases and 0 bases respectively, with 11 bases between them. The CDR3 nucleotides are TGTGCCAGCAGCCGGGACTTCAGCTCCTACAATGAGCAGTTCTTC. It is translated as CASSRDFSSYNEQFF.

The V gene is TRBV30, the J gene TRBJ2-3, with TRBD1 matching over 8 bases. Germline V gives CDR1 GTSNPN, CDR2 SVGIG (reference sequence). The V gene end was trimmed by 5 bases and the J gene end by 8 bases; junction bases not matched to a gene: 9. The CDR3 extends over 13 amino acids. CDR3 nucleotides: TGTGCCTGGGGACAGGGCGGCCTCGGTACGCAGTATTTT. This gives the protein CAWGQGGLGTQYF.

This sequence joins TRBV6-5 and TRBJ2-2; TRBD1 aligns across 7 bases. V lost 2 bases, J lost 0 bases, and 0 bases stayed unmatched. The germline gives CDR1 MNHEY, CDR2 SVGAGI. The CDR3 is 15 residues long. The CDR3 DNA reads TGTGCCAGCAGTTACGACAGGGCGAACACCGGGGAGCTGTTTTTT. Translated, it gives CASSYDRANTGELFF.

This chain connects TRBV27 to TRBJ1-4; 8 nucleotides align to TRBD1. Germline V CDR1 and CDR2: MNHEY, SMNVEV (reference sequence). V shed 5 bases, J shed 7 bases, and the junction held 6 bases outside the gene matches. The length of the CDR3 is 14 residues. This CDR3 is CASSHDRGSEKLFF. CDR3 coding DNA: TGTGCCAGCAGTCACGACAGGGGTAGTGAAAAACTGTTTTTT.

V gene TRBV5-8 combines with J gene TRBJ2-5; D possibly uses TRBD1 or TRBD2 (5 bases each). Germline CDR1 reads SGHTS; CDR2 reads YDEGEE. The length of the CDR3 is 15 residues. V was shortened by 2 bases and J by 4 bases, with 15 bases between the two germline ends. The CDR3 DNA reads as TGTGCCAGCAGCTTTGAGGGGCGAGGGGCAGAGACCCAGTACTTC. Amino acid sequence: CASSFEGRGAETQYF.

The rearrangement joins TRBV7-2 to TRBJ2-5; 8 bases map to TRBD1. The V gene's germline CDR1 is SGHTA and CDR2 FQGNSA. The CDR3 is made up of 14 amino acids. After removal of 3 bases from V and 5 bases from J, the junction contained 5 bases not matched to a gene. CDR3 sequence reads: CASSFGQGEETQYF. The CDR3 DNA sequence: TGTGCCAGCAGCTTTGGACAGGGTGAGGAGACCCAGTACTTC.

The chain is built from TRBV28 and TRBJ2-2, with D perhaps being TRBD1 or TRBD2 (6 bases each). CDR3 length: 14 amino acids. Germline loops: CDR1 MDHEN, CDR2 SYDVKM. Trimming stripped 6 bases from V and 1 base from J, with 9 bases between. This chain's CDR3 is CASSGGQNTGELFF. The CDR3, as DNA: TGTGCCAGCAGCGGGGGACAGAACACCGGGGAGCTGTTTTTT.

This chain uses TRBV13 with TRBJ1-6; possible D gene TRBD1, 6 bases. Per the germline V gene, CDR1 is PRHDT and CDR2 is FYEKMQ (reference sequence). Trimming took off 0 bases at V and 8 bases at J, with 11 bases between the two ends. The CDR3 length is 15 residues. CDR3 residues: CASSLGQGFDSPLHF. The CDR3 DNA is TGTGCCAGCAGCTTAGGCCAGGGGTTTGATTCACCCCTCCACTTT.

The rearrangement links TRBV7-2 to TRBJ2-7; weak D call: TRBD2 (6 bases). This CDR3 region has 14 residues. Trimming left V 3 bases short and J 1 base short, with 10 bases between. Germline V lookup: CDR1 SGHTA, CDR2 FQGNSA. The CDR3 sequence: CASSFSGTSYEQYF. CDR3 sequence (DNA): TGTGCCAGCAGCTTTAGCGGAACTTCCTACGAGCAGTACTTC.

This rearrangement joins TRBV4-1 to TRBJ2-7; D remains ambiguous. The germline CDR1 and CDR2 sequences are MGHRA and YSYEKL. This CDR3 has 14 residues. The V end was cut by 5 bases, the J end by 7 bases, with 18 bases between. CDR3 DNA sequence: TGCGCCAGCAGCTCCTTAGGAAAGCAGGAAGAGCAGTACTTC. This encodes CASSSLGKQEEQYF.

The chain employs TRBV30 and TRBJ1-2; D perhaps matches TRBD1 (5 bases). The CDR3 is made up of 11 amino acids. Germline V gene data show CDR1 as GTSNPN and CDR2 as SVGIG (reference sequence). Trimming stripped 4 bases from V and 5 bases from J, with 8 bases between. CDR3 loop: CAWNGGYGYTF. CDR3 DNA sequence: TGTGCCTGGAATGGGGGGTATGGCTACACCTTC.

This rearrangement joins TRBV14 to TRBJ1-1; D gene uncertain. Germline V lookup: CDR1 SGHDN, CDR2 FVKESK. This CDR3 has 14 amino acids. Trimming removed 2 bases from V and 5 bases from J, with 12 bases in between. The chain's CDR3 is CASSQFLSGTEAFF. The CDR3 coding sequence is TGTGCCAGCAGCCAATTTCTCTCCGGGACTGAAGCTTTCTTT.

CDR3 loop: CASSLSRQGESPLHF. In DNA, the CDR3 is TGTGCCAGCAGCTTAAGTCGCCAGGGAGAATCACCCCTCCACTTT. The chain links TRBV7-3 to TRBJ1-6; weak D call: TRBD1 (5 bases). Per the germline V gene, CDR1 is SGHTA and CDR2 is FQGTGA. V was trimmed by 1 base and J by 10 bases, leaving 14 bases between them. CDR3 length: 15 amino acids.

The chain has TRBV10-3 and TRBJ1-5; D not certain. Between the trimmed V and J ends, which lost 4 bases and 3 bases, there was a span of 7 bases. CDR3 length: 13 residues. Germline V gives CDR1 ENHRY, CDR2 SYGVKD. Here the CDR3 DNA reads TGTGCCATCAGTGGATCCCCCAATCAGCCCCAGCATTTT. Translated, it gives CAISGSPNQPQHF.

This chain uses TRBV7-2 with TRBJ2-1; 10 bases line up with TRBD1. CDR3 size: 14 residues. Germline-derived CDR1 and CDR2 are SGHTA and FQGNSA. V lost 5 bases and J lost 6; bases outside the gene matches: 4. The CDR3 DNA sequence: TGTGCCAGCAGCCCCCGGACAGGGGGCAATGAGCAGTTCTTC. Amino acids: CASSPRTGGNEQFF.